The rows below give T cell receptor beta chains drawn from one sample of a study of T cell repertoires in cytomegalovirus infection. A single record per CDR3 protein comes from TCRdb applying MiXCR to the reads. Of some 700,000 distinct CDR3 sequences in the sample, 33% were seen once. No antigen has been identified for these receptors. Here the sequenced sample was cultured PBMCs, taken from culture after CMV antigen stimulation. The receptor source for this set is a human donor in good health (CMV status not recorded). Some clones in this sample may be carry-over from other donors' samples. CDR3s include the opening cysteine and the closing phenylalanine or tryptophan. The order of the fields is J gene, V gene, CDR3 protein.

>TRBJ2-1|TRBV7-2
CASSLMLSDREQFF
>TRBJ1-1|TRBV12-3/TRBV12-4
CASSQPGQGGTEAFF
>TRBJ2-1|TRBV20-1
CSARGQGKRDEQFF
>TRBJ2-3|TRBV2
CASGRLAGGQDTQYF
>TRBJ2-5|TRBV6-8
CASRSQETQYF
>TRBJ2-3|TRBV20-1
CSASTPSGLNTDTQYF
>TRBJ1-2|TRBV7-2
CASTLQRAGTRSVYGYTF
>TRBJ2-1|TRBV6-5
CASSYSGVISGINEQFF
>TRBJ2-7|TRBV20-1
CSARDGWARSLREQYF
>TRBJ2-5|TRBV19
CATRGQIQETQYF
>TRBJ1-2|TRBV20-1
CSAKTGGWYGYTF
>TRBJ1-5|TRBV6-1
CASSDPSGNQPQHF
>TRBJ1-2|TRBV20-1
CSASEPENYGYTF
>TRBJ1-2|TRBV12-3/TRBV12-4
CASRPGDDYGYTF
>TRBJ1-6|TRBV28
CASRDQRGSPLHF
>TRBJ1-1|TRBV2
CASRAGAEAFF
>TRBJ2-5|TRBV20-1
CSASLRGGREETQYF
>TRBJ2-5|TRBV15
CATSRSRLQETQYF
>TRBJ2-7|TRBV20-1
CSARGAGVRHEQYF
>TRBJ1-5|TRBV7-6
CASSLVGVGEYSNQPQHF
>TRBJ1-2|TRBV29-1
CSVGSRYEGYTF
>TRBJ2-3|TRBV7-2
CASSLLGGISTDTQYF
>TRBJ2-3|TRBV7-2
CASTTGTPTDTQYF
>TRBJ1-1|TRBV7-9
CASSPKDRNTEAFF
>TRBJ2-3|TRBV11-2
CASSLNGGARRGDTQYF
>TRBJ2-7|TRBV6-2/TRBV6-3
CASSATSRSYDEQYF
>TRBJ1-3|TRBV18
CASSPAQGDTIYF
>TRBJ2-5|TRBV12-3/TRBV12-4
CASSPRRIQETQYF
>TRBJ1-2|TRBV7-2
CASSQPPGQVYGYTF
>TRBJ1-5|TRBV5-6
CASSSRDRYQPQHF
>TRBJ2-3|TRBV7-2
CASSLVGGRGRSDTQYF
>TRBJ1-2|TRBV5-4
CASSSGTDLYGYTF
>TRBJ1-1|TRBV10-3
CAISAKSDTEAFF
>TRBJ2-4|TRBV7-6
CASSPPVGVNIQYF
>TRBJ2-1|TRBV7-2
CASSLGESSYNEQFF
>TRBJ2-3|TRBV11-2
CASARGAWTDTQYF
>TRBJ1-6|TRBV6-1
CASSPQGGRSPLHF
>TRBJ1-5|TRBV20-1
CSATSRDNQPQHF
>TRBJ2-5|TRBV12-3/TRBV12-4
CASSPDRGEGETQYF
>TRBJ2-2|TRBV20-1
CSSYQVNTGELFF
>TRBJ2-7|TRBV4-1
CASSPGLADTYEQYF
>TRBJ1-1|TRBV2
CASEYASEAFF
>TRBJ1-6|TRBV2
CASLTGDTSPLHF
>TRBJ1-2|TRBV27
CASSPTGPVDYGYTF
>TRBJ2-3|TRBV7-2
CASSLRRAQGAGTDTQYF
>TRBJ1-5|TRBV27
CASSSQTQAPGQPQHF